The text below deals with one T cell receptor beta chain. Its antigen is as yet unknown. The sample belongs to a study of cytomegalovirus exposure and HLA in healthy donors. Study-level information: Counted in an early data release were approximately 85 million unique TCRs from HLA-typed donors. Study-level findings and limits: A previous analysis found most TCR beta V segments productive roughly 87% or roughly 30% of the time. V segments that were indistinguishable, TRBV6-2 and TRBV6-3 among them, were omitted from analysis. Most likely, a cluster of highly shared sequence variants arose as a sequencing artifact.

In the PCR, 60 Vbeta and 13 Jbeta primers were used. Here immunoSEQ multiplex PCR was the method, and the copy in TCRdb shows in-frame clones only, minus some. The sample holds around 150,000 clones; approximately 81% are singletons and the top ten take more than 2%. Germline assignment: CDR1 SGHVS and CDR2 FQNEAQ. V lost 5 bases and J 10 bases, leaving 15 bases between the germline ends. This CDR3 has 14 amino acids. This rearrangement joins TRBV7-8 to TRBJ1-6; TRBD1 might be the D (5 bases). The receptor's source is a man aged 18 to 30 in good health and CMV-seropositive. The sequenced material came from PBMCs. The CDR3 nucleotides are TGTGCCAGCAGCCCTAGATCGGCAGGGTCACCCCTCCACTTT. This codes for CASSPRSAGSPLHF.